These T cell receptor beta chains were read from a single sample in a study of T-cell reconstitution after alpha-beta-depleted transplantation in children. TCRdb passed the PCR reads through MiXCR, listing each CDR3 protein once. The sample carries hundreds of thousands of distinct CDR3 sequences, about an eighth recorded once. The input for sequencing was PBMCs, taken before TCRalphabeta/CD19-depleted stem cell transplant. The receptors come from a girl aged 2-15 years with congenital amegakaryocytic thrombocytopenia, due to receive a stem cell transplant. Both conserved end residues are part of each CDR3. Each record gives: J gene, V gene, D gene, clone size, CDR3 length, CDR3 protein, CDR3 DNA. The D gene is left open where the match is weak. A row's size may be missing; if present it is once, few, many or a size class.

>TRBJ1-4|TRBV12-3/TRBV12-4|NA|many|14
CASSTSATNEKLFF
TGTGCCAGCAGTACCAGTGCAACTAATGAAAAACTGTTTTTT
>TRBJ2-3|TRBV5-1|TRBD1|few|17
CASSLVRPGQGLDTQYF
TGCGCCAGCAGCTTGGTCCGCCCGGGACAGGGACTGGATACGCAGTATTTT
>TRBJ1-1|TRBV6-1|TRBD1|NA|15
CASTKMGAGGTEAFF
TGTGCCAGCACAAAAATGGGGGCAGGGGGCACTGAAGCTTTCTTT
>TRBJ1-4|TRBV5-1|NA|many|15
CASRPNSATNEKLFF
TGCGCCAGCAGGCCGAACTCCGCAACTAATGAAAAACTGTTTTTT
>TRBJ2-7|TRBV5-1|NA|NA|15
CASSLTPYSTYEQYF
TGCGCCAGCAGCTTGACCCCCTATTCGACCTACGAGCAGTACTTC
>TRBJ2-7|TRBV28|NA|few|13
CASRETEPYEQYF
TGTGCCAGCAGGGAGACAGAACCCTACGAGCAGTACTTC
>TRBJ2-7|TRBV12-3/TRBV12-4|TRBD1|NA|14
CASSPAGTGKEQYF
TGTGCCAGCAGTCCGGCCGGGACAGGGAAGGAGCAGTACTTC
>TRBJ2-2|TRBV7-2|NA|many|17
CASSTTSGTVLDGELFF
TGTGCCAGCAGCACCACGTCCGGGACTGTATTGGACGGGGAGCTGTTTTTT
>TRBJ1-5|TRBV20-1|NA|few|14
CSGGDGPLGQPQHF
TGCAGTGGGGGGGATGGCCCCCTCGGGCAGCCCCAGCATTTT
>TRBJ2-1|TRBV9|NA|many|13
CASSVGGPNEQFF
TGTGCCAGCAGCGTAGGGGGCCCCAATGAGCAGTTCTTC
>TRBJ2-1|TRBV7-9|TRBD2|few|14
CASSPTSGGSWRFF
TGTGCCAGCAGCCCAACTAGCGGGGGCTCGTGGCGGTTCTTC
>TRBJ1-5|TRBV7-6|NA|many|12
CLQGTLYQPQHF
TGCCTACAGGGTACGCTATATCAGCCCCAGCATTTT
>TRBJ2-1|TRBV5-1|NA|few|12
CASAGLLNEQFF
TGCGCCAGCGCCGGACTCCTCAATGAGCAGTTCTTC
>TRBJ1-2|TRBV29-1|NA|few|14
CSVEDQEGIYGYTF
TGCAGCGTTGAAGATCAAGAGGGTATCTATGGCTACACCTTC
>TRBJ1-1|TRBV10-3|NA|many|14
CAISEAPVNTEAFF
TGTGCCATCAGTGAGGCACCGGTGAACACTGAAGCTTTCTTT
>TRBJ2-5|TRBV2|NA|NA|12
CAGGPRMKTQYF
TGTGCCGGGGGGCCTCGGATGAAGACCCAGTACTTC
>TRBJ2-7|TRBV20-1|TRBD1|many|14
CSALDRVGSYEQYF
TGCAGTGCTCTTGACAGGGTCGGCTCCTACGAGCAGTACTTC
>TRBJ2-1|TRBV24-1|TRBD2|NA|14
CARKGGSSYNEQFF
TGTGCCAGAAAGGGCGGGAGCTCCTACAATGAGCAGTTCTTC
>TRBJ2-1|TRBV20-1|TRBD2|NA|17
CSARQTSGSLQGNEQFF
TGCAGTGCTAGACAGACTAGCGGGAGCCTCCAGGGCAATGAGCAGTTCTTC
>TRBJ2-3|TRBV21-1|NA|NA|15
CASRKLAGVPDTQYF
TGTGCCAGCCGCAAACTAGCGGGAGTGCCAGATACGCAGTATTTT
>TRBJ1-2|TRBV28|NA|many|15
CASSLSYRVNYGYTF
TGTGCCAGCAGTTTATCTTACCGGGTTAACTATGGCTACACCTTC
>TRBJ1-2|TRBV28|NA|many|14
CASSFPGDDYGYTF
TGTGCCAGCAGTTTCCCGGGGGATGACTATGGCTACACCTTC
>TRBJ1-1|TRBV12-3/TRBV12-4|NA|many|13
CASSLGKGTEAFF
TGTGCCAGCAGTTTAGGAAAGGGGACTGAAGCTTTCTTT
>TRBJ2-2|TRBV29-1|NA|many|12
CSVVKGTGELFF
TGCAGCGTTGTTAAAGGGACCGGGGAGCTGTTTTTT
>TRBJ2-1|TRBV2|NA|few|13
CASSDNSYNEQFF
TGTGCCAGCAGCGACAACTCCTACAATGAGCAGTTCTTC
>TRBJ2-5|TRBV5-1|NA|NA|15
CASLQGIRSQETQYF
TGCGCCAGCCTCCAGGGGATTCGGTCACAAGAGACCCAGTACTTC
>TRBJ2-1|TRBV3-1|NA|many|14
CASSQPRVTHEQFF
TGTGCCAGCAGCCAACCCCGGGTAACGCATGAGCAGTTCTTC
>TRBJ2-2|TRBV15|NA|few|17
CATSRETLRVSTGELFF
TGTGCCACCAGCAGAGAAACCCTCAGGGTCAGCACCGGGGAGCTGTTTTTT
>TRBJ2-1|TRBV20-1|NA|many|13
CICSAGGYNEQFF
TGCATTTGTTCGGCGGGCGGGTACAATGAGCAGTTCTTC
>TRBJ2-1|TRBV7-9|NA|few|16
CASSLLSFSSYNEQFF
TGTGCCAGCAGCTTGTTGAGCTTTTCCTCCTACAATGAGCAGTTCTTC
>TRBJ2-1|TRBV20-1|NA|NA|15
CSARDIDRAYNEQFF
TGCAGTGCTAGAGATATCGACAGAGCCTACAATGAGCAGTTCTTC
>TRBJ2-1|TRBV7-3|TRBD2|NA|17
CASSLIPTSGSHNEQFF
TGTGCCAGCAGCTTAATCCCGACTAGCGGGAGCCACAATGAGCAGTTCTTC
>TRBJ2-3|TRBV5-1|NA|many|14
CASSPRTGTDTQYF
TGCGCCAGCAGCCCTAGGACTGGCACAGATACGCAGTATTTT
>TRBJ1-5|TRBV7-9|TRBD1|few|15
CASSSGQGLTQPQHF
TGTGCCAGCAGCTCGGGACAGGGGTTGACTCAGCCCCAGCATTTT
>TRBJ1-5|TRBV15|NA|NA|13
CATSKTPIQPQHF
TGTGCCACCAGCAAGACACCCATTCAGCCCCAGCATTTT